This T cell receptor (beta chain) was recorded in a study of blood T cell repertoires in COVID-19. Sequenced by immunoSEQ multiplex PCR; TCRdb stores in-frame clones only, minus some. The top ten clones hold approximately 3.4% of a sample with under 25,000 clones, approximately 88% of them seen once. V gave up 6 bases and J gave up 3 bases; unmatched junction bases: 5. Germline values: CDR1 WSHSY, CDR2 SAAADI. CDR3 length equals 14 residues. The chain carries TRBV10-2 and TRBJ2-7; TRBD1 agrees at 10 bases. Source material: peripheral blood. This TCR was recovered from a human donor in a cohort sampled during active COVID-19. As DNA, the CDR3 is TGCGCCAGCAGGGCTGGACAGGGGGTCTACGAGCAGTACTTC. Protein sequence: CASRAGQGVYEQYF.